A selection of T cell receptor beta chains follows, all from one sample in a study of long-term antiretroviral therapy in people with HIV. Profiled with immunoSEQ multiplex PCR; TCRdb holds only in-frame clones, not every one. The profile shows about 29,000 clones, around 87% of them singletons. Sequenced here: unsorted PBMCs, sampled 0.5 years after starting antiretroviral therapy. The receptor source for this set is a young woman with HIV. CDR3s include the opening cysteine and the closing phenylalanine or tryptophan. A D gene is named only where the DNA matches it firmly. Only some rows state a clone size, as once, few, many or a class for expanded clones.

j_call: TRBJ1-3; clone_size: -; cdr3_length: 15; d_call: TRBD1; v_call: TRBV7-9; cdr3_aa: CASSSSDRSGNTIYF; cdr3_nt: TGTGCCAGCAGCTCCTCGGACAGGTCTGGAAACACCATATATTTT
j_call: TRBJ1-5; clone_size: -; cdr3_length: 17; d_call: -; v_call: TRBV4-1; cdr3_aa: CASSQVPVGGGGQPQHF; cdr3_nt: TGCGCCAGCAGCCAAGTTCCGGTAGGGGGAGGAGGTCAGCCCCAGCATTTT
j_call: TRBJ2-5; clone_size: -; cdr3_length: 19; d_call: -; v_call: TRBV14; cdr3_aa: CASSQEQRGAEVFQETQYF; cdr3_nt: TGTGCCAGCAGCCAAGAGCAAAGGGGGGCAGAAGTTTTCCAAGAGACCCAGTACTTC
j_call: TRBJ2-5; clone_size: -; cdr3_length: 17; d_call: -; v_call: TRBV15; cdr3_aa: CATSRMRTDPVWGTQYF; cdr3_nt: TGTGCCACCAGCAGAATGAGAACGGACCCCGTCTGGGGTACCCAGTACTTC
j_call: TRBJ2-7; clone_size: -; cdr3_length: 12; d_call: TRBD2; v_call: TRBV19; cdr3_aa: CASSRRESEQYF; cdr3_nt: TGTGCCAGTAGTAGGCGGGAGAGCGAGCAGTACTTC
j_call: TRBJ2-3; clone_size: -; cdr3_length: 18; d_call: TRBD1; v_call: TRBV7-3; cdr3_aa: CASSLRRSGTASTDTQYF; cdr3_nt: TGTGCCAGCAGCTTAAGAAGGTCTGGGACAGCTAGCACAGATACGCAGTATTTT
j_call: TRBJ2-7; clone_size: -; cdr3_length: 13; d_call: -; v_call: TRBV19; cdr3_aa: CASSWTVLYEQYF; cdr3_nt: TGTGCCAGTAGTTGGACAGTTCTCTACGAGCAGTACTTC
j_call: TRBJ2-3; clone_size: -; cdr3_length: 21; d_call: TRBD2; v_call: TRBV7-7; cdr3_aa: CASSLAGPGLAGERVTDTQYF; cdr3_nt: TGTGCTAGCAGCTTAGCGGGGCCGGGACTAGCGGGAGAAAGGGTCACAGATACGCAGTATTTT
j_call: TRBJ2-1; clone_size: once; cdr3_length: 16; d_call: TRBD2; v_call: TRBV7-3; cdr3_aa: CASSPGLAGPYNEQFF; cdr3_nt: TGTGCCAGCAGCCCCGGACTAGCGGGGCCGTACAATGAGCAGTTCTTC
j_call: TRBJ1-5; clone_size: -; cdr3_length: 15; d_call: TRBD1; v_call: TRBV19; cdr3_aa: CASSLRGQGKQPQHF; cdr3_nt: TGTGCCAGTAGCCTCCGGGGACAGGGGAAACAGCCCCAGCATTTT
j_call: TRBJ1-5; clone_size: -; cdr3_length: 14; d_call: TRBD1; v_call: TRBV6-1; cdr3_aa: CASSGPGQHQPQHF; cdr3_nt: TGTGCCAGCAGTGGTCCGGGACAGCATCAGCCCCAGCATTTT
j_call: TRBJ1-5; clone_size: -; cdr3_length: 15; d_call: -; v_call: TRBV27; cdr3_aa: CASSLSLYSNQPQHF; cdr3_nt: TGTGCCAGCAGTTTAAGCCTTTATAGCAATCAGCCCCAGCATTTT